This T cell receptor beta chain was documented in a study of cytomegalovirus exposure and HLA in healthy donors. Overall study context: The same platform was used for the 120 or so validation repertoires as for the approximately 720 first-cohort repertoires, as reported in a later analysis.

Study observations and caveats: Reportedly, diagnosis of cytomegalovirus status by the classifier showed high specificity and sensitivity. Among TCR beta chains, those listed as cytomegalovirus-associated numbered some 170.

Generated by immunoSEQ multiplex PCR, the TCRdb table keeps only in-frame clones and is missing some. The profile shows about 38,000 clones, 85% to 95% of them singletons. Worth noting for this clone: No antigen is known for it.

CDR1 and CDR2 (germline): SNHLY, FYNNEI. The CDR3 totals 14 residues. Trimming pared 3 bases from V and 0 bases from J, leaving 8 bases between. The receptor comes from a man younger than 35 in good health and CMV-seronegative. The chain recombines TRBV2 with TRBJ2-5; D is perhaps TRBD1 (5 bases). Sequencing used PBMCs. CDR3 amino acids: CASSERQYQETQYF. DNA for the CDR3: TGTGCCAGCAGTGAGAGACAGTACCAAGAGACCCAGTACTTC.